The 16 T cell receptor beta chains reported below all come from one sample, sequenced in a study of shared T cell receptors in the human thymus. Profiling relied on immunoSEQ multiplex PCR, and the TCRdb table lists in-frame clones only, not all of them. The sample includes hundreds of thousands of clones, about 90% of them seen just once. The same specimen was also included in a second study, on human thymus T cells.

Material: thymocytes. The source of these receptors is a boy under three years old with a congenital heart defect.

J is TRBJ1-2 and V is TRBV10-3, with 9 nucleotides matching TRBD1. Germline V gene lookup returns CDR1 ENHRY and CDR2 SYGVKD. This CDR3 is 16 amino acids long. V lost 10 bases, J lost 6 bases, and 18 bases stayed unmatched. For the CDR3, the DNA is TGTGCCACCACCAACAACGCGGGACAGGGATGGCATGGCTACACCTTC. Protein sequence: CATTNNAGQGWHGYTF.

This chain links TRBV19 with TRBJ1-5; 7 bases fit TRBD1. Trimming cost V 3 bases and J 5 bases; bases outside gene matches: 10. The length of the CDR3 is 16 residues. The germline CDR1 and CDR2 sequences are LNHDA and SQIVND (reference sequence). This CDR3 reads CASSIGIGGADQPQHF. CDR3 DNA sequence: TGTGCCAGTAGTATCGGGATAGGGGGCGCGGATCAGCCCCAGCATTTT.

The CDR3 sequence is CASSARTVYGYTF. The DNA for the CDR3 is TGTGCCAGCAGCGCCCGGACAGTTTATGGCTACACCTTC. V gene TRBV5-6 combines with J gene TRBJ1-2; TRBD1 is a possible D gene (6 bases). This CDR3 contains 13 residues. Germline CDR1 SGHDT, CDR2 YYEEEE. V shed 4 bases and J shed 5 bases, with 12 bases lying between them.

The chain uses TRBV5-1 and TRBJ1-4; D not certain. V gave up 0 bases and J gave up 0 bases, with 15 bases separating them. The CDR3 consists of 18 residues. CDR1 and CDR2 (germline): SGHRS, YFSETQ. Written as DNA, the CDR3 is TGCGCCAGCAGCTTGGAAAGAGGAGCCGGAGCAACTAATGAAAAACTGTTTTTT. Its protein is CASSLERGAGATNEKLFF.

The rearrangement uses TRBV5-4 and TRBJ1-1, with D hard to call. The CDR3 length is 15 residues. The V end was cut by 1 base, the J end by 0 bases, with 10 bases between. Germline lookup yields CDR1 SGHNT and CDR2 YYREEE (reference sequence). The CDR3, as DNA: TGTGCCAGCAGCTTGTTGCGGGGTATGAACACTGAAGCTTTCTTT. This translates into CASSLLRGMNTEAFF. Variable domain in full (rest from reference TRBV5-4 and TRBJ1-1): ETGVTQSPTHLIKTRGQQVTLRCSSQSGHNTVSWYQQALGQGPQFIFQYYREEENGRGNFPPRFSGLQFPNYSSELNVNALELDDSALYLCASSLLRGMNTEAFFGQGTRLTVV.

J is TRBJ2-2 and V is TRBV28; 11 bases line up with TRBD2. The CDR3 sequence is 19 residues long. With 5 bases clipped from V and 6 bases from J, the junction kept 17 bases outside the gene matches. The germline V gene encodes CDR1 MDHEN and CDR2 SYDVKM. The CDR3 sequence: CASSPPHLTSGEEPGELFF. The DNA of the CDR3 is TGTGCCAGCAGTCCCCCCCACCTGACTAGCGGGGAGGAACCCGGGGAGCTGTTTTTT.

In its sample, this clone was seen a few times. This sequence joins TRBV14 and TRBJ1-3; D is ambiguous. The CDR3 contains 15 residues. The germline V gene encodes CDR1 SGHDN and CDR2 FVKESK. Trimming shortened V by 4 bases and J by 0 bases, and 10 bases separated the two germline ends. The CDR3: CASSLRSGSGNTIYF. The CDR3 bases are TGTGCCAGCAGCCTCCGGAGCGGCTCTGGAAACACCATATATTTT.

The rearrangement uses TRBV9 and TRBJ1-2, with TRBD1 identical over 8 bases. The CDR3 has 18 residues. Looked up from germline, CDR1 is SGDLS and CDR2 is YYNGEE. V trimming: 3 bases; J trimming: 3 bases; junction bases outside the gene matches: 16. The CDR3 DNA is TGTGCCAGCAGCGCCAGACCCAGGGGGCAATTTCACGACTATGGCTACACCTTC. It is translated as CASSARPRGQFHDYGYTF. Supplemented by reference TRBV9 and TRBJ1-2, the full variable domain reads DSGVTQTPKHLITATGQRVTLRCSPRSGDLSVYWYQQSLDQGLQFLIQYYNGEERAKGNILERFSAQQFPDLHSELNLSSLELGDSALYFCASSARPRGQFHDYGYTFGSGTRLTVV.

The chain employs TRBV27 and TRBJ1-5, with D perhaps matching TRBD1 (6 bases). Trimming left V 3 bases short and J 5 bases short, with 8 bases between. There are 13 residues in the CDR3. Germline CDR1 is MNHEY and CDR2 is SMNVEV (reference sequence). CDR3 sequence: CASSLGGHQPQHF. For the CDR3, the DNA is TGTGCCAGCAGTTTGGGGGGGCATCAGCCCCAGCATTTT.

The V call is TRBV4-2, the J call TRBJ2-7, with a tentative D call TRBD1 (5 bases). This CDR3 is 16 amino acids long. Germline V lookup: CDR1 LGHNA, CDR2 YNFKEQ. The V and J ends lost 0 bases and 0 bases respectively, with 12 bases between them. Written as DNA, the CDR3 is TGTGCCAGCAGCCAAGATACTGGTGACAGCTCCTACGAGCAGTACTTC. Its protein is CASSQDTGDSSYEQYF.

The chain links TRBV7-9 to TRBJ1-3, with D perhaps matching TRBD1 (5 bases). The CDR3 is 13 amino acids. Trimming left V 8 bases short and J 4 bases short, with 12 bases between. Germline CDR1 and CDR2: SEHNR and FQNEAQ (reference sequence). CDR3 in amino acids: CASYGHVGNTIYF. CDR3 in DNA: TGTGCCAGCTACGGACACGTCGGAAACACCATATATTTT.

The chain combines TRBV7-8 with TRBJ2-7; tentatively, D is TRBD2 (5 bases). CDR1 and CDR2 from the germline V gene are SGHVS and FQNEAQ. This CDR3 is built from 15 residues. The V and J ends lost 4 bases and 3 bases respectively, with 16 bases between them. This CDR3 is CASSSIGRAVYEQYF. The CDR3 DNA reads as TGTGCCAGCAGCTCCATAGGGCGGGCCGTCTACGAGCAGTACTTC.

The chain has TRBV7-6 and TRBJ1-1; no firm D call. The V gene's germline CDR1 is SGHVS and CDR2 FNYEAQ. The CDR3 is 15 amino acids. V lost 3 bases and J lost 3, with 14 bases in between. This CDR3 reads CASSFRQAGDTEAFF. As DNA, the CDR3 is TGTGCCAGCAGCTTCAGGCAGGCGGGAGACACTGAAGCTTTCTTT.

The chain carries TRBV27 and TRBJ1-6, with D possibly being TRBD1 (5 bases). Trimming removed 5 bases from V and 9 bases from J, with 23 bases in between. This CDR3 has 17 amino acids. CDR1 is MNHEY, CDR2 SMNVEV, per germline (reference sequence). CDR3 sequence: CASSPIPPGGRGSPLHF. As DNA, the CDR3 is TGTGCCAGCAGTCCAATACCTCCGGGGGGAAGGGGTTCACCCCTCCACTTT.

This clone has only one observation. The CDR3 does not end in the conserved phenylalanine or tryptophan, so this is likely a read error. The DNA is left out, because the CDR3 cannot be placed on it with certainty; the CDR3 is given as TCRdb lists it. The rearrangement links TRBV11-3 to TRBJ1-2; the table gives TRBD1 as D, unverified against the DNA. In germline, CDR1 is SGHNT, CDR2 YENEEA. The CDR3 is 8 amino acids long, termini counted. CDR3 loop: CASSPQGL.

The chain is built from TRBV28 and TRBJ1-6; maybe TRBD1 (6 bases). V shed 2 bases and J shed 3 bases, with 11 bases lying between them. The CDR3 sequence is 16 residues long. Per germline, CDR1 MDHEN and CDR2 SYDVKM. The CDR3 coding sequence is TGTGCCAGCAGTTTACCCAGACAGGTCTATAATTCACCCCTCCACTTT. Translation: CASSLPRQVYNSPLHF.